Each of the 2 T cell receptor beta chains below was sequenced from the same sample in a study of T cell responses to AZD1222 COVID-19 vaccine. TCRdb's copy holds only in-frame clones and misses some; the assay was immunoSEQ multiplex PCR. The sample lists approximately 130,000 clones, approximately 93% occurring once. Here the sequenced sample was peripheral blood, taken on day 0 of AZD1222 vaccination. All receptors come from an adult in good health.

The chain joins TRBV19 to TRBJ2-1; D uncertain. CDR3 length equals 15 residues. The germline gives CDR1 LNHDA, CDR2 SQIVND (reference sequence). Trimming took off 5 bases at V and 0 bases at J, with 11 bases between the two ends. In nucleotides, the CDR3 is TGTGCCAGTAGTGTGACGGTGGGCTCCTACAATGAGCAGTTCTTC. Residues: CASSVTVGSYNEQFF. Supplemented by reference TRBV19 and TRBJ2-1, the full variable domain reads DGGITQSPKYLFRKEGQNVTLSCEQNLNHDAMYWYRQDPGQGLRLIYYSQIVNDFQKGDIAEGYSVSREKKESFPLTVTSAQKNPTAFYLCASSVTVGSYNEQFFGPGTRLTVL.

V usage is TRBV7-9 and J usage is TRBJ2-2, with TRBD2 identical over 13 bases. The CDR3 is made up of 17 amino acids. Germline CDR1 is SEHNR and CDR2 is FQNEAQ (reference sequence). J was trimmed by 1 base and V by 3 bases; bases with no gene match: 2. CDR3 protein: CASSFRTSGRNTGELFF. DNA for the CDR3: TGTGCCAGCAGCTTCCGGACTAGCGGGAGGAACACCGGGGAGCTGTTTTTT.